This TCR beta chain was profiled in a study of blood T cell repertoires in COVID-19 (dated by TCRdb to between 2020 and 2021). About the study as a whole: Samples from collaborators originated in the United States, Italy and Spain and spanned both the acute and convalescent phases of COVID-19. The prospective study material was composed of cDNA or gDNA derived from T cells, B-cell-depleted T cells, or PBMCs. Subjects who had been exposed to COVID-19, were actively infected with it, or had recovered from it provided the deeply sampled blood TCRbeta repertoires that made up the dataset. The repertoires were made available in a free public database intended to serve as a resource for research on the immune response to SARS-CoV-2. The samples were drawn from two sources: the first 160 participants of the ongoing ImmuneRACE study, and fewer than 1,500 subjects contributed by 6 global collaborators. The sample metadata nearly always contained a de-identified subject ID, COVID-19 status, age in years and sex. Where HLA class I and class II types were available, the types were taken from metadata supplied by the sample provider, not from assay-based typing.

Note on this clone: Its specific antigen is unknown. Per-base qualities were not stored, and no clone one base away is much larger.

What the study reported, not specific to this receptor: How much clinical and demographic metadata was included differed by source and by participant, and the metadata was provided uncurated.

TCRbeta CDR3 regions were amplified from genomic DNA using the immunoSEQ Assay, a bias-controlled multiplex PCR. As for the original processing: Nucleated cell counts per sample were estimated from amplification of reference gene primers within the assay. Sequence reads were collapsed and filtered to measure the absolute abundance of every unique TCRbeta CDR3 rearrangement. For each sample, productive Simpson clonality was calculated as the square root of Simpson's diversity index across productive rearrangements. This immuneACCESS table, as held by TCRdb, lists in-frame sequences with V and J called but not all clones. Of the missing ones, under half trace to an unresolved V gene in checked studies; the others have no known cause. V and J calls plus clone size are reproduced from that table; the DNA served to infer D and trimming. The sample table lists over 50,000 clones, 65% to 80% of them with a count of one. 15% of the sample is taken by the ten largest.

The collaborating institutions used their own protocols to collect whole blood in K2EDTA tubes. For TCRbeta analysis, collaborators shipped samples as frozen whole blood, isolated PBMCs, or DNA extracted from either of those sample types. For this chain, trimming is 4 bases at the V end and 1 base at the J end, and the number of junction bases without a gene match is 8. Sequences KGHDR (CDR1) and SFDVKD (CDR2) are obtained from the germline V gene. The CDR3 spans 16 residues, from the cysteine through the phenylalanine. Only the CDR3 DNA stays, 48 bases, in frame from base 1. This chain is built from TRBV24-1 and TRBJ2-5, with 7 bases matching TRBD1. The TCR originated in a human donor with active or convalescent COVID-19. The donor label of this sample is uncertain. The sample consisted of peripheral blood. This receptor has the CDR3 CATSEKGAAVQETQYF. The sequenced DNA: TGTGCCACCAGTGAAAAGGGGGCTGCGGTCCAAGAGACCCAGTACTTC.